The text below deals with one T cell receptor (beta chain). Its matching antigen is unknown. CDR1 MDHEN and CDR2 SYDVKM come from the germline V gene. This CDR3 has 15 amino acids. V was trimmed by 6 bases and J by 4 bases, leaving 16 bases between them. The source of the sample is a study of cytomegalovirus exposure and HLA in healthy donors. Whole-study context: The approximately 120 million unique TCR beta sequences, from 150 million to 200 million T cells, were found by an earlier analysis. Study results and caveats: In a later analysis, productive TCRs from donors in an Asian-associated ancestry cluster reportedly carried fewer N-insertions than the cohort mean. Presence/absence analyses rested on an assumption that sequencing depth was roughly uniform across donors. Researchers catalogued under 200 TCR beta chains as cytomegalovirus-associated.

PCR involved 60 Vbeta and 13 Jbeta primers. Here immunoSEQ multiplex PCR was the method, and the copy in TCRdb shows in-frame clones only, minus some. The table lists about 190,000 clones. The sequenced sample was PBMCs. The V and J genes are TRBV28 and TRBJ1-3; a weak D match, TRBD1 (6 bases). The receptor comes from a woman in her twenties or thirties in good health and CMV-seropositive. CDR3 residues: CASRPTGNSGNTIYF. The CDR3 bases are TGTGCCAGCAGACCCACAGGGAATTCAGGAAACACCATATATTTT.